Following are 19 T cell receptor beta chains from one sample sequenced in a study of T cell repertoires in aging, cancer and after chemotherapy. TRB rearrangements spanning V, D and J were amplified using mixed TRB-A/B primers. In TCRdb, the multiplex PCR reads were re-called with MiXCR into one record per CDR3 protein. The sample holds some 2,100 distinct CDR3 sequences, 20% to 30% seen once. The template was genomic DNA from peripheral blood, not RNA. The sample comprised blood. Receptors were obtained from a human donor with a solid tumor.

About this clonotype: This may arise from a read error, as a much more abundant clone is one base away. The genes are TRBV10-3 and TRBJ1-2, with 8 positions matching TRBD1. V lost 3 bases and J lost 1; bases outside the gene matches: 7. This CDR3 spans 16 amino acids. Germline values: CDR1 ENHRY, CDR2 SYGVKD. CDR3 amino acids: CAISDIQDRVNYGYTF. As DNA, the CDR3 is TGTGCCATCAGTGACATACAGGACAGGGTTAACTATGGCTACACCTTC.

The chain carries TRBV5-1 and TRBJ1-4; D possibly corresponds to TRBD1 (5 bases). V was trimmed by 1 base and J by 5 bases, leaving 15 bases between them. CDR3 size: 16 residues. Germline V gene lookup returns CDR1 SGHRS and CDR2 YFSETQ. CDR3 in amino acids: CASSLRGGGGNEKLFF. CDR3 DNA sequence: TGCGCCAGCAGCTTGCGGGGCGGTGGGGGAAATGAAAAACTGTTTTTT. Using reference TRBV5-1 and TRBJ1-4 for the parts outside the CDR3, the full variable domain is KAGVTQTPRYLIKTRGQQVTLSCSPISGHRSVSWYQQTPGQGLQFLFEYFSETQRNKGNFPGRFSGRQFSNSRSEMNVSTLELGDSALYLCASSLRGGGGNEKLFFGSGTQLSVL.

This clonotype ranks as medium-sized. This chain connects TRBV6-5 to TRBJ1-2; the D is unclear. Deletions cut 6 bases from V and 7 bases from J, with 15 bases between. The CDR3 totals 13 residues. Germline V CDR1 and CDR2: MNHEY, SVGAGI. The CDR3 DNA is TGTGCCAGCAGCATACAGAGATCGGGTGGCTACACCTTC. Translation: CASSIQRSGGYTF.

This clonotype is labeled large (0.1 to 1%). This chain uses TRBV6-5 with TRBJ1-6; TRBD1 matches at 9 bases. The CDR3 loop spans 15 amino acids. Germline lookup yields CDR1 MNHEY and CDR2 SVGAGI. V shed 6 bases and J 5 bases; nucleotides not matched to a gene: 5. The chain's CDR3 is CASSPWTGDNSPLHF. In DNA, the CDR3 is TGTGCCAGCAGCCCATGGACAGGGGATAATTCACCCCTCCACTTT.

The chain links TRBV5-6 to TRBJ2-7, with D uncertain. This CDR3 has 13 residues. Germline V gene lookup returns CDR1 SGHDT and CDR2 YYEEEE. The ends were cut back, 0 bases at V and 5 bases at J, with 9 bases in the middle. CDR3 DNA sequence: TGTGCCAGCAGCTTGGGAGAGCTCCACGAGCAGTACTTC. The encoded protein is CASSLGELHEQYF. The full variable domain, completed using reference TRBV5-6 and TRBJ2-7, is DAGVTQSPTHLIKTRGQQVTLRCSPKSGHDTVSWYQQALGQGPQFIFQYYEEEERQRGNFPDRFSGHQFPNYSSELNVNALLLGDSALYLCASSLGELHEQYFGPGTRLTVT.

The J gene is TRBJ2-3, the V gene TRBV6-2 or TRBV6-3; 13 bases are a match to TRBD2. The CDR3 loop spans 15 amino acids. Trimming took 7 bases from V and 4 from J; bases not matched to a gene: 5. Per germline, CDR1 MNHEY and CDR2 SVGEGT. The CDR3 here is CASTRLAGGADTQYF. In nucleotides, the CDR3 is TGTGCCAGCACCAGACTAGCGGGGGGTGCAGATACGCAGTATTTT.

This clonotype is categorized as medium-sized. This sequence joins TRBV6-1 and TRBJ2-7, with a weak D call TRBD2 (7 bases). Per the germline V gene, CDR1 is MNHNS and CDR2 is SASEGT. The CDR3 runs to 15 residues. Trimming stripped 7 bases from V and 3 bases from J, with 19 bases between. The CDR3 DNA reads TGTGCCAGCAAGGCGGGGGCACCCCCTCTCTACGAGCAGTACTTC. As protein: CASKAGAPPLYEQYF.

The chain combines TRBV7-9 with TRBJ2-3, with a possible D match to TRBD1 (6 bases). From germline, CDR1 is SEHNR and CDR2 FQNEAQ (reference sequence). This CDR3 has 15 amino acids. Trimming removed 5 bases from V and 0 bases from J, with 12 bases in between. This CDR3 is CASSQGTSSTDTQYF. The CDR3 nucleotides are TGTGCCAGCAGCCAGGGGACATCTAGCACAGATACGCAGTATTTT.

This chain connects TRBV12-3 or TRBV12-4 to TRBJ2-7; 9 bases are a match to TRBD1. The V and J ends lost 5 bases and 2 bases, in that order; junction bases with no gene match: 7. This CDR3 spans 15 amino acids. In nucleotides, the CDR3 is TGTGCCAGCAGTCCGGAACGACAGGGGGCCTACGAGCAGTACTTC. Translation gives CASSPERQGAYEQYF.

This clonotype was seen a handful of times. The rearrangement links TRBV20-1 to TRBJ2-7; no definite D call. This CDR3 has 12 residues. Trimming took off 3 bases at V and 3 bases at J, with 9 bases between the two ends. The germline CDR1 and CDR2 sequences are DFQATT and SNEGSKA (reference sequence). The CDR3 here is CSASPGNYEQYF. DNA for the CDR3: TGCAGTGCTAGTCCCGGCAACTACGAGCAGTACTTC.

In this sample, this clonotype is medium-sized. The chain has TRBV5-5 and TRBJ1-2, with D unclear. Germline V lookup: CDR1 SGHKS, CDR2 YYEKEE (reference sequence). V was cut by 4 bases and J by 5 bases, with 18 bases left in between. The CDR3 is 15 amino acids. In DNA, the CDR3 is TGTGCCAGCAGCCCTCCGGGAGGAGGGTATTATGGCTACACCTTC. Amino acids: CASSPPGGGYYGYTF.

This clonotype has just one count. The rearrangement joins TRBV12-3 or TRBV12-4 to TRBJ2-7; 8 positions match TRBD1. CDR3 length: 12 residues. V lost 7 bases to trimming and J lost 7 bases; unmatched junction nucleotides: 6. CDR3 in DNA: TGTGCCAGCAAGAGGACAGGGTGGGAGCAGTACTTC. Its translation is CASKRTGWEQYF.

In its sample, this clonotype was seen a few times. The chain is built from TRBV12-3 or TRBV12-4 and TRBJ1-5, with D perhaps TRBD1 (6 bases). CDR3 length: 13 residues. V gave up 3 bases and J gave up 7 bases, with 10 bases separating them. CDR3 protein: CASSFDRQQPQHF. The CDR3 region has the DNA TGTGCCAGCAGTTTTGACAGGCAGCAGCCCCAGCATTTT.

This clonotype was recorded a few times. The CDR3 DNA sequence: TGTGCCAGCAGTGGGACAGGGGTTTCCGGGGAGCTGTTTTTT. It specifies CASSGTGVSGELFF. This chain uses TRBV6-4 with TRBJ2-2; 9 bases agree with TRBD1. Germline CDR1 reads MRHNA; CDR2 reads SNTAGT. The CDR3 spans 14 residues. The trim removed 4 bases at V and 6 bases at J, leaving 3 bases unmatched.

This chain links TRBV20-1 with TRBJ2-1; D perhaps matches TRBD1 (5 bases). This CDR3 has 15 amino acids. Germline values: CDR1 DFQATT, CDR2 SNEGSKA (reference sequence). V lost 6 bases and J 7 bases, leaving 22 bases between the germline ends. CDR3 bases: TGCAGTGCCCCAGGGCGGCGATTTCTTGGAAATGAGCAGTTCTTC. It specifies CSAPGRRFLGNEQFF.

By share, this clonotype ranks as medium-sized. The chain combines TRBV6-2 or TRBV6-3 with TRBJ1-5; D gene ambiguous. The germline V gene encodes CDR1 MNHEY and CDR2 SVGEGT. The V gene lost 2 bases and the J gene lost 9 bases, with 8 bases spanning the gap. The CDR3 runs to 12 residues. The CDR3 here is CASSYEGWPQHF. DNA of the CDR3: TGTGCCAGCAGTTACGAGGGTTGGCCCCAGCATTTT.

In the case of this clonotype: As the CDR3 is not closed by the conserved phenylalanine or tryptophan, this likely results from a read error. The CDR3 region has the DNA TGTGCCACCTCCAGGACTCTCGAGGAGACCCAGTACGTC. Protein product: CATSRTLEETQYV. The V call is TRBV6-1, the J call TRBJ2-5; perhaps TRBD2 as D (5 bases). Trimming cost V 10 bases and J 5 bases, with 17 bases left between them. The CDR3 is 13 amino acids. Germline V gene data show CDR1 as MNHNS and CDR2 as SASEGT.

Note on this clonotype: A much larger clone differs by one base, so this may be a read error. This sequence joins TRBV6-5 and TRBJ1-5, with TRBD1 identical over 7 bases. Germline lookup yields CDR1 MNHEY and CDR2 SVGAGI. There are 15 residues in the CDR3. The CDR3 DNA reads as TGTGCCAGCGGTTACCGGACAGGAAGGGATCAGCCCCAGCATTTT. This gives the protein CASGYRTGRDQPQHF.

This clonotype was seen a handful of times. V is TRBV20-1 and J is TRBJ2-7, with 8 bases lining up with TRBD2. Germline V gene sequence: CDR1 DFQATT, CDR2 SNEGSKA (reference sequence). The CDR3 has 16 amino acids. J gave up 0 bases and V 1 base, and 8 bases lay outside the gene matches. CDR3 residues: CSARGGSGGFSYEQYF. The DNA of the CDR3 is TGCAGTGCTAGAGGGGGAAGCGGGGGTTTCTCCTACGAGCAGTACTTC.